Shown below are 32 T cell receptor beta chains from a single sample sequenced in a study of beta chain features in type 1 diabetes. General study points: TCRB CDR3s were moderately but significantly shorter in Type 1 diabetes patients in all four CD4+ subsets.

TCRB transcripts that were expressed got sequenced, as all of the isolated RNA had been reverse transcribed. Assay used: immunoSEQ multiplex PCR; TCRdb lists only in-frame clones, some missing. There are about 14,000 clones in the sample; approximately 60% occur only once, and around 0.6% lies in the top ten. Their target antigens are unknown. Sequencing was done on a sample of stem cell memory CD4+ T cells from blood. The receptors come from a young woman with type 1 diabetes.

The chain carries TRBV7-2 and TRBJ2-2; D is possibly TRBD2 (6 bases). CDR3 length: 15 amino acids. The germline gives CDR1 SGHTA, CDR2 FQGNSA. Trimming took 3 bases from V and 5 from J, leaving 13 bases between them. The CDR3 coding sequence is TGTGCCAGCAGCTTGTTCGGGGGACGGACCGGGGAGCTGTTTTTT. It yields the protein CASSLFGGRTGELFF.

This chain connects TRBV9 to TRBJ2-2; TRBD2 might be the D (5 bases). Germline V gene lookup returns CDR1 SGDLS and CDR2 YYNGEE. The CDR3 totals 13 residues. With 0 bases removed from V and 7 bases from J, the gap between germline ends came to 7 bases. This chain's CDR3 is CASSVGRDGELFF. The CDR3 bases are TGTGCCAGCAGCGTAGGCCGGGACGGGGAGCTGTTTTTT.

V and J are TRBV7-2 and TRBJ2-7; weak D call: TRBD2 (7 bases). Trimming shortened V by 1 base and J by 7 bases, and 14 bases separated the two germline ends. CDR1 SGHTA and CDR2 FQGNSA come from the germline V gene. The CDR3 is 14 residues long. CDR3 nucleotide sequence: TGTGCCAGCAGCTTAGAAGTCGGGGGGCGGGAGCAGTACTTC. Protein sequence: CASSLEVGGREQYF. Variable domain in full (rest from reference TRBV7-2 and TRBJ2-7): GAGVSQSPSNKVTEKGKDVELRCDPISGHTALYWYRQSLGQGLEFLIYFQGNSAPDKSGLPSDRFSAERTGGSVSTLTIQRTQQEDSAVYLCASSLEVGGREQYFGPGTRLTVT.

This rearrangement joins TRBV6-5 to TRBJ2-7, with a possible D match to TRBD2 (6 bases). The CDR3 is 14 residues long. Germline assignment: CDR1 MNHEY and CDR2 SVGAGI. Trimming left V 0 bases short and J 9 bases short, with 15 bases between. The CDR3 region is CASSYSANLGGQYF. The CDR3, as DNA: TGTGCCAGCAGTTACTCCGCCAACTTGGGGGGGCAGTACTTC.

This clone appeared a few times. The rearrangement uses TRBV18 and TRBJ1-2; maybe TRBD1 (6 bases). The CDR3 covers 16 residues. V lost 2 bases, J lost 5 bases, and 18 bases lay in between. The V gene's germline CDR1 is KGHSH and CDR2 LQKENI. The CDR3 spells CASSPGVRGTGYGYTF. CDR3 nucleotides: TGTGCCAGCTCACCAGGAGTCAGGGGCACGGGGTATGGCTACACCTTC.

This clone was observed a few times. V usage is TRBV6-1 and J usage is TRBJ2-7, with 8 bases matching TRBD1. The germline CDR1 and CDR2 sequences are MNHNS and SASEGT. This CDR3 is built from 13 residues. Losses at the gene ends were 3 bases for V and 7 bases for J; bases not matched to a gene: 5. CDR3 region: CASSDQGAGEQYF. DNA for the CDR3: TGTGCCAGCAGTGACCAGGGGGCGGGGGAGCAGTACTTC.

This clone turned up a few times. The chain uses TRBV5-1 and TRBJ2-1; D might be TRBD2 (6 bases). V was shortened by 2 bases and J by 2 bases, with 8 bases between the two germline ends. CDR1 is SGHRS, CDR2 YFSETQ, per germline. The CDR3 consists of 14 residues. As DNA, the CDR3 is TGCGCCAGCAGCTTTAGCGGAGCCTACAATGAGCAGTTCTTC. It is translated as CASSFSGAYNEQFF.

J is TRBJ1-1 and V is TRBV30, with D perhaps TRBD1 (5 bases). Germline V gene lookup returns CDR1 GTSNPN and CDR2 SVGIG (reference sequence). The V gene lost 0 bases and the J gene lost 1 base, with 9 bases spanning the gap. The CDR3 has 14 residues. CDR3: CAWSVLTANTEAFF. The CDR3 DNA reads as TGTGCCTGGAGTGTCCTGACAGCGAACACTGAAGCTTTCTTT. Full variable domain (missing parts from reference TRBV30 and TRBJ1-1): SQTIHQWPATLVQPVGSPLSLECTVEGTSNPNLYWYRQAAGRGLQLLFYSVGIGQISSEVPQNLSASRPQDRQFILSSKKLLLSDSGFYLCAWSVLTANTEAFFGQGTRLTVV.

J is TRBJ2-1 and V is TRBV27, with TRBD1 matching over 9 bases. V dropped 2 bases and J dropped 6; count of bases not matched to a gene: 8. The CDR3 consists of 16 residues. CDR1 is MNHEY, CDR2 SMNVEV, per germline (reference sequence). The CDR3 protein is CASSLGAGQGLNEQFF. DNA of the CDR3: TGTGCCAGCAGTTTAGGTGCGGGACAGGGCCTCAATGAGCAGTTCTTC.

The chain couples TRBV29-1 to TRBJ1-2, with a tentative D call TRBD1 (6 bases). CDR1 is SQVTM, CDR2 ANQGSEA, per germline. CDR3 size: 13 residues. Trimming removed 6 bases at V and 3 bases at J, with 14 bases between. The CDR3 coding sequence is TGCAGCGTGTGCGGACAGTACGACTATGGCTACACCTTC. Its protein product is CSVCGQYDYGYTF.

J is TRBJ2-3 and V is TRBV7-3; TRBD2 matches 10 bases. Germline CDR1 reads SGHTA; CDR2 reads FQGTGA. The CDR3 consists of 16 residues. V shed 5 bases, J shed 1 base, and the junction held 6 bases outside the gene matches. CDR3 bases: TGTGCCAGCAGCCCGGCCGGGACTAGCGGCACAGATACGCAGTATTTT. This encodes CASSPAGTSGTDTQYF.

The chain has TRBV19 and TRBJ1-2, with TRBD1 matching 9 bases. The CDR3 totals 13 residues. Losses at the gene ends were 5 bases for V and 5 bases for J; bases not matched to a gene: 3. Germline assignment: CDR1 LNHDA and CDR2 SQIVND (reference sequence). CDR3 nucleotide sequence: TGTGCCAGTAGTGGGACAGGGTCGTATGGCTACACCTTC. Amino acids: CASSGTGSYGYTF.

This sequence joins TRBV5-4 and TRBJ1-1; tentatively, D is TRBD1 (6 bases). The germline gives CDR1 SGHNT, CDR2 YYREEE (reference sequence). Trimming pared 3 bases from V and 6 bases from J, leaving 18 bases between. The CDR3 covers 15 residues. The CDR3 region has the DNA TGTGCCAGCAGCTGGGGTGCAGGGGATGGGGCTGAAGCTTTCTTT. Amino acids: CASSWGAGDGAEAFF. The entire variable domain, with the rest obtained from reference TRBV5-4 and TRBJ1-1, is as follows: ETGVTQSPTHLIKTRGQQVTLRCSSQSGHNTVSWYQQALGQGPQFIFQYYREEENGRGNFPPRFSGLQFPNYSSELNVNALELDDSALYLCASSWGAGDGAEAFFGQGTRLTVV.

The chain employs TRBV27 and TRBJ2-2; TRBD1 agrees at 7 bases. This CDR3 region has 15 residues. Germline loops: CDR1 MNHEY, CDR2 SMNVEV (reference sequence). V trimming: 5 bases; J trimming: 4 bases; junction bases outside the gene matches: 7. This CDR3 is CASSTRDRGTGELFF. The CDR3 region has the DNA TGTGCCAGCAGTACCCGGGACAGAGGCACCGGGGAGCTGTTTTTT.

The chain has TRBV7-9 and TRBJ1-2; the D gene is possibly TRBD1 (5 bases). Looked up from germline, CDR1 is SEHNR and CDR2 is FQNEAQ (reference sequence). The length of the CDR3 is 13 residues. V lost 1 base, J lost 10 bases, and 13 bases lay in between. The CDR3 here is CASSLGSEGIYTF. The CDR3 region has the DNA TGTGCCAGCAGCTTAGGGTCGGAGGGGATCTACACCTTC.

The chain has TRBV4-3 and TRBJ1-2, with D unresolved. Germline lookup yields CDR1 LGHNA and CDR2 YSLEER. The V end was cut by 1 base, the J end by 2 bases, with 14 bases between. The CDR3 loop spans 16 amino acids. CDR3 nucleotides: TGCGCCAGCAGCCAAGTCGTCGGGGTGGCAAACTATGGCTACACCTTC. Translating it yields CASSQVVGVANYGYTF.

In regard to this clone: The conserved phenylalanine or tryptophan normally closing the CDR3 is absent here, so this likely arose from a read error. This chain uses TRBV2 with TRBJ1-1; D not certain. Germline V lookup: CDR1 SNHLY, CDR2 FYNNEI. The CDR3 has 14 amino acids. Trimming cost V 5 bases and J 0 bases, with 10 bases left between them. Written as DNA, the CDR3 is TGTGCCAGCAGTTTCTACCAGGTGAACACTGAAGCTTTCCTT. Translating gives CASSFYQVNTEAFL.

The chain joins TRBV11-2 to TRBJ2-1, with 12 bases aligning to TRBD1. J was trimmed by 8 bases and V by 1 base; bases with no gene match: 3. The germline CDR1 and CDR2 sequences are SGHAT and FQNNGV. This CDR3 region has 15 residues. CDR3 sequence: CASSLAGTGGDEQFF. The DNA for the CDR3 is TGTGCCAGCAGCTTAGCTGGGACAGGGGGCGATGAGCAGTTCTTC.

This sequence joins TRBV28 and TRBJ2-5; 9 bases line up with TRBD2. V shed 3 bases, J shed 3 bases, and the junction held 5 bases outside the gene matches. This CDR3 is 15 amino acids long. Germline CDR1 is MDHEN and CDR2 is SYDVKM. CDR3: CASSFGLAKKETQYF. CDR3 in DNA: TGTGCCAGCAGTTTCGGACTAGCGAAAAAAGAGACCCAGTACTTC. The full variable domain, its missing parts supplied by reference TRBV28 and TRBJ2-5, is DVKVTQSSRYLVKRTGEKVFLECVQDMDHENMFWYRQDPGLGLRLIYFSYDVKMKEKGDIPEGYSVSREKKERFSLILESASTNQTSMYLCASSFGLAKKETQYFGPGTRLLVL.

This chain joins TRBV18 and TRBJ2-7, with 12 bases identical to TRBD2. The CDR3 extends over 14 amino acids. Germline V gene sequence: CDR1 KGHSH, CDR2 LQKENI. Germline trimming cut 3 bases from V and 5 bases from J; bases unmatched to any gene: 2. In DNA form, the CDR3 reads TGTGCCAGCTCACCGACTAGCGGGAGCCACGAGCAGTACTTC. Residues: CASSPTSGSHEQYF.

This clone occurred a few times. The CDR3 sequence: CASSLDLGGNQPQHF. For the CDR3, the DNA is TGTGCCAGCAGTTTAGACTTGGGTGGCAATCAGCCCCAGCATTTT. The V call is TRBV28, the J call TRBJ1-5; no firm D call. Germline V CDR1 and CDR2: MDHEN, SYDVKM. The CDR3 length is 15 residues. Trimming took 2 bases from V and 2 from J, leaving 10 bases between them.

The chain links TRBV7-9 to TRBJ1-2, with a possible D match to TRBD1 (6 bases). Trimming left V 2 bases short and J 6 bases short, with 13 bases between. Germline V gene sequence: CDR1 SEHNR, CDR2 FQNEAQ (reference sequence). CDR3 size: 14 residues. For the CDR3, the DNA is TGTGCCAGCAGCTTAACCACCCCAGGGGATGGCTACACCTTC. Translation: CASSLTTPGDGYTF. The full variable domain, completed using reference TRBV7-9 and TRBJ1-2, is DTGVSQNPRHKITKRGQNVTFRCDPISEHNRLYWYRQTLGQGPEFLTYFQNEAQLEKSRLLSDRFSAERPKGSFSTLEIQRTEQGDSAMYLCASSLTTPGDGYTFGSGTRLTVV.

The rearrangement links TRBV30 to TRBJ2-3, with 8 bases matching TRBD2. Germline values: CDR1 GTSNPN, CDR2 SVGIG (reference sequence). The CDR3 sequence is 13 residues long. V shed 8 bases, J shed 4 bases, and the junction held 8 bases outside the gene matches. CDR3: CAVGAGVADTQYF. CDR3 DNA: TGTGCCGTTGGAGCGGGAGTAGCAGATACGCAGTATTTT.

This sequence joins TRBV4-1 and TRBJ2-4, with D unresolved. Deletions cut 0 bases from V and 2 bases from J, with 5 bases between. The CDR3 is made up of 14 amino acids. The V gene's germline CDR1 is MGHRA and CDR2 YSYEKL. The DNA of the CDR3 is TGCGCCAGCAGCCAAGAGGCCACCAAAAACATTCAGTACTTC. Translation gives CASSQEATKNIQYF.

The rearrangement joins TRBV29-1 to TRBJ2-7, with D maybe TRBD1 (6 bases). Trimming took off 6 bases at V and 3 bases at J, with 9 bases between the two ends. CDR1 is SQVTM, CDR2 ANQGSEA, per germline. The CDR3 totals 11 residues. CDR3 amino acids: CSVGQNYEQYF. The CDR3 coding sequence is TGCAGCGTAGGACAGAACTACGAGCAGTACTTC.

This rearrangement joins TRBV18 to TRBJ1-6; 8 bases align to TRBD1. The CDR3 contains 16 residues. Looked up from germline, CDR1 is KGHSH and CDR2 is LQKENI. The ends lost 4 bases at V and 5 bases at J; junction bases unmatched: 7. CDR3 sequence: CASSLLQGGNNSPLHF. CDR3 nucleotide sequence: TGTGCCAGCTCACTCTTACAGGGGGGGAATAATTCACCCCTCCACTTT.

This chain joins TRBV2 and TRBJ2-1; D unclear. Germline assignment: CDR1 SNHLY and CDR2 FYNNEI. The CDR3 has 11 amino acids. Trimming shortened V by 8 bases and J by 8 bases, and 10 bases separated the two germline ends. The CDR3 spells CASWRTDEQFF. The CDR3 nucleotides are TGTGCCAGCTGGAGAACGGATGAGCAGTTCTTC.

The J gene is TRBJ2-5, the V gene TRBV29-1; TRBD2 might be the D (6 bases). Trimming took off 4 bases at V and 4 bases at J, with 16 bases between the two ends. Germline lookup yields CDR1 SQVTM and CDR2 ANQGSEA. The CDR3 consists of 14 residues. This chain's CDR3 is CSVGGVVGRETQYF. As DNA, the CDR3 is TGCAGCGTTGGGGGGGTAGTGGGGCGAGAGACCCAGTACTTC.

This clone was observed a single time. The chain recombines TRBV4-2 with TRBJ1-2; TRBD1 matches at 9 bases. Trimming cost V 4 bases and J 3 bases; bases outside gene matches: 18. The germline V gene encodes CDR1 LGHNA and CDR2 YNFKEQ. The CDR3 totals 19 residues. The CDR3 spells CASSPFTGQGTQQHYGYTF. DNA for the CDR3: TGTGCCAGCAGCCCCTTCACGGGACAGGGAACGCAACAACACTATGGCTACACCTTC.

The rearrangement links TRBV29-1 to TRBJ1-1, with no clear D. The CDR3 is 13 residues long. With 4 bases removed from V and 5 bases from J, the gap between germline ends came to 14 bases. The germline gives CDR1 SQVTM, CDR2 ANQGSEA. The CDR3 sequence: CSVGGVGRTEAFF. The CDR3 DNA is TGCAGCGTTGGCGGGGTAGGTCGAACTGAAGCTTTCTTT. Filled out from reference TRBV29-1 and TRBJ1-1, the complete variable domain reads SAVISQKPSRDICQRGTSLTIQCQVDSQVTMMFWYRQQPGQSLTLIATANQGSEATYESGFVIDKFPISRPNLTFSTLTVSNMSPEDSSIYLCSVGGVGRTEAFFGQGTRLTVV.

This clone has more than one count but fewer than ten. J is TRBJ2-2 and V is TRBV7-9, with D possibly matching TRBD2 (6 bases). The germline CDR1 and CDR2 sequences are SEHNR and FQNEAQ (reference sequence). V was shortened by 5 bases and J by 3 bases, with 13 bases between the two germline ends. The CDR3 sequence is 15 residues long. This chain's CDR3 is CASSLRDFYTGELFF. Here the CDR3 DNA reads TGTGCCAGCAGCCTACGGGACTTCTACACCGGGGAGCTGTTTTTT.

The rearrangement joins TRBV6-5 to TRBJ2-7; 9 bases are shared with TRBD1. Per the germline V gene, CDR1 is MNHEY and CDR2 is SVGAGI. The CDR3 is 14 amino acids. V trimming: 6 bases; J trimming: 6 bases; junction bases outside the gene matches: 9. Here the CDR3 DNA reads TGTGCCAGCAGATCCGGGACAGGGAGACGCGAGCAGTACTTC. This translates into CASRSGTGRREQYF.